This is a list of T cell receptor beta chains from one sample in a study of cytomegalovirus exposure and HLA in healthy donors. Assay: immunoSEQ multiplex PCR; the TCRdb copy retains only in-frame clones and omits some. This table has some 140,000 clones, 65% to 80% appearing once. Sequences were obtained from PBMCs. These receptors were taken from a woman aged 50 to 60 in good health and CMV-seropositive. Both conserved end residues are part of each CDR3. A D gene is named only where the DNA matches it firmly. Not all rows give a size; the values are once, few, many and, for expanded clones, a class.

d_call j_call clone_size v_call cdr3_aa cdr3_nt
TRBD2 TRBJ2-7 NA TRBV28 CASSLISGGPLYEQYF TGTGCCAGCAGTTTAATAAGCGGGGGCCCCCTCTACGAGCAGTACTTC
NA TRBJ1-6 NA TRBV5-4 CASSSVAVNSPLHF TGTGCCAGCAGCTCCGTGGCGGTCAATTCACCCCTCCACTTT
TRBD1 TRBJ2-4 NA TRBV13 CASSPTGMEAKNIQYF TGTGCCAGCAGCCCGACAGGGATGGAAGCCAAAAACATTCAGTACTTC
TRBD2 TRBJ2-3 once TRBV11-2 CASSLRLAGEWGDTQYF TGTGCCAGCAGCTTACGACTAGCGGGGGAGTGGGGAGATACGCAGTATTTT
NA TRBJ1-4 NA TRBV28 CASRIQGPNEKLFF TGTGCCAGCAGGATACAGGGCCCTAATGAAAAACTGTTTTTT
NA TRBJ1-1 NA TRBV5-1 CASSPQGKNTEAFF TGCGCCAGCAGCCCGCAGGGAAAGAACACTGAAGCTTTCTTT
TRBD2 TRBJ2-1 few TRBV7-2 CASSLGLGIYNEQFF TGTGCCAGCAGCTTGGGACTAGGGATTTACAATGAGCAGTTCTTC
TRBD1 TRBJ1-1 NA TRBV11-2 CASSPATGGRTEAFF TGTGCCAGCAGCCCCGCGACAGGGGGCCGGACTGAAGCTTTCTTT
TRBD1 TRBJ2-7 NA TRBV5-1 CASSQLGRVRDRGNEQYF TGCGCCAGCAGCCAACTGGGGCGGGTGAGGGACAGGGGGAATGAGCAGTACTTC
NA TRBJ2-3 NA TRBV27 CASSSSYRDPTDTQYF TGTGCCAGCAGTTCATCGTACAGGGATCCCACAGATACGCAGTATTTT
TRBD1 TRBJ1-5 NA TRBV19 CASSIEGQGDQPQHF TGTGCCAGTAGTATAGAGGGACAGGGAGATCAGCCCCAGCATTTT
TRBD1 TRBJ1-1 NA TRBV19 CASVRGRGLVTEAFF TGTGCCAGCGTGCGAGGCAGGGGGCTGGTCACTGAAGCTTTCTTT
TRBD1 TRBJ1-2 NA TRBV4-3 CASSQPGQADGYTF TGCGCCAGCAGCCAACCGGGACAGGCGGATGGCTACACCTTC
NA TRBJ1-2 NA TRBV5-1 CASSARENGYTF TGCGCCAGCAGCGCGAGGGAAAATGGCTACACCTTC
TRBD1 TRBJ1-4 NA TRBV5-1 CASSIAGTGIEKLFF TGCGCCAGCAGCATAGCCGGGACAGGCATTGAAAAACTGTTTTTT
TRBD1 TRBJ1-5 NA TRBV2 CASRGQSNQPQHF TGTGCCAGCCGGGGACAGTCCAATCAGCCCCAGCATTTT
TRBD1 TRBJ2-3 NA TRBV7-6 CASSLTGGTDTQYF TGTGCCAGCAGCCTGACAGGGGGCACAGATACGCAGTATTTT